This entry lists 8 T cell receptor beta chains sequenced from one sample in a study of circulating and synovial CD4+ cells in juvenile arthritis. This table comes from immunoSEQ multiplex PCR, and its TCRdb copy is limited to in-frame clones, with some not included. The sample lists approximately 2,000 clones, roughly nine tenths occurring once. Sequencing was performed on HLA-DR+ CD4+ T cells from blood. The subset here: circulating pathogenic-like lymphocytes, sorted as HLA-DR+CD14-CD3+CD4+CD25low/- blood T cells. The receptors were sampled from a human donor with juvenile idiopathic arthritis.

The rearrangement links TRBV10-3 to TRBJ2-5, with D possibly TRBD2 on 7 matching bases. The germline V and J ends were trimmed by 6 bases and 7 bases, with 21 bases remaining between them. The CDR3 has 15 amino acids. Germline CDR1 and CDR2: ENHRY and SYGVKD. The CDR3: CAISEKGGVAGTQYF. CDR3 nucleotides: TGTGCCATCAGCGAAAAAGGGGGTGTAGCGGGGACCCAGTACTTC.

The chain recombines TRBV6-1 with TRBJ1-5; D is unresolved. CDR3 size: 14 residues. The V end was cut by 7 bases, the J end by 6 bases, with 16 bases between. CDR1 MNHNS and CDR2 SASEGT come from the germline V gene. CDR3 coding DNA: TGTGCCAGCACCAGCGGGTATTTCGGTCAGCCCCAGCATTTT. It encodes CASTSGYFGQPQHF.

V and J are TRBV5-1 and TRBJ1-2, with 12 bases fitting TRBD1. This CDR3 region has 20 residues. J was trimmed by 8 bases and V by 4 bases; bases with no gene match: 24. Germline CDR1 and CDR2: SGHRS and YFSETQ. The CDR3 loop is CASSDSSPSGQGASLGGYTF. In DNA form, the CDR3 reads TGCGCCAGCAGCGATTCTAGTCCGTCGGGACAGGGGGCGTCTCTGGGGGGCTACACCTTC.

V gene TRBV2 combines with J gene TRBJ2-1; possibly TRBD2 for D (6 bases). The CDR3 covers 15 residues. The germline gives CDR1 SNHLY, CDR2 FYNNEI. Trimming took off 3 bases at V and 5 bases at J, with 14 bases between the two ends. The CDR3: CASSEGLPGNNEQFF. CDR3 DNA: TGTGCCAGCAGTGAGGGACTCCCTGGGAACAATGAGCAGTTCTTC.

This clone was found a few times. CDR3 sequence (DNA): TGTGCCAGCAGCCCCATCCGGGGACTGTTTTTT. This sequence encodes CASSPIRGLFF. V is TRBV2 and J is TRBJ1-4; D not resolved. The germline V gene encodes CDR1 SNHLY and CDR2 FYNNEI. V dropped 6 bases and J dropped 13 bases, with 12 bases sitting between them. The CDR3 contains 11 residues. Full variable domain (rest looked up from reference TRBV2 and TRBJ1-4): EPEVTQTPSHQVTQMGQEVILRCVPISNHLYFYWYRQILGQKVEFLVSFYNNEISEKSEIFDDQFSVERPDGSNFTLKIRSTKLEDSAMYFCASSPIRGLFFGSGTQLSVL.

The CDR3, as DNA: TGCGCCAGCAGCCCTAGCGGCACAGATACGCAGTATTTT. Its protein is CASSPSGTDTQYF. The chain employs TRBV5-1 and TRBJ2-3; a weak D match, TRBD2 (6 bases). CDR3 size: 13 residues. V was pared by 4 bases and J by 1 base, with 7 bases between. Germline lookup yields CDR1 SGHRS and CDR2 YFSETQ.

Comment on this clone: The sample contains more than one DNA sequence encoding this CDR3. V and J are TRBV5-1 and TRBJ1-6, with 8 positions matching TRBD1. With V trimmed by 4 bases and J by 5 bases, 5 bases remained unmatched. The CDR3 covers 15 residues. The germline gives CDR1 SGHRS, CDR2 YFSETQ. The DNA for the CDR3 is TGCGCCAGCAGCACGACGGGACAGGATAATTCACCCCTCCACTTT. This codes for CASSTTGQDNSPLHF.

The chain has TRBV19 and TRBJ1-2; D is unresolved. Looked up from germline, CDR1 is LNHDA and CDR2 is SQIVND (reference sequence). Trimming shortened V by 0 bases and J by 4 bases, and 18 bases separated the two germline ends. CDR3 length equals 17 residues. CDR3 in amino acids: CASSIDGIFSQFYGYTF. The CDR3 nucleotides are TGTGCCAGTAGTATAGATGGAATCTTTTCACAGTTCTATGGCTACACCTTC.